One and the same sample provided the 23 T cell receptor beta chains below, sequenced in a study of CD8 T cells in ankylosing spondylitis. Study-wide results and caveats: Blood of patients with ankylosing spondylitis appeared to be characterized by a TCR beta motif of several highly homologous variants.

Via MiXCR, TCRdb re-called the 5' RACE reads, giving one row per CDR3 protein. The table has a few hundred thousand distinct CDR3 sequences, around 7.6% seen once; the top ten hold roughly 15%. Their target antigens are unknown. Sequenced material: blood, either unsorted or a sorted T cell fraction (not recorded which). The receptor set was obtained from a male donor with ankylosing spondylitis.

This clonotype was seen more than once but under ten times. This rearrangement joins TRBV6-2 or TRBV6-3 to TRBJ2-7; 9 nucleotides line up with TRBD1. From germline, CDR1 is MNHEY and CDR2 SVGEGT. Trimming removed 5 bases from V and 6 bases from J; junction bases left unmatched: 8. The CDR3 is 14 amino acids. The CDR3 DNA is TGTGCCAGCAGTACCGGGACAGGGACTCGCGAGCAGTACTTC. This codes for CASSTGTGTREQYF.

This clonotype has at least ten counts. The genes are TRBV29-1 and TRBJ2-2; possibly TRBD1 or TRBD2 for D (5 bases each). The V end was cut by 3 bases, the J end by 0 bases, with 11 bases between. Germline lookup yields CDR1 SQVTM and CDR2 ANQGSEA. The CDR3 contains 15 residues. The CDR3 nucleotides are TGCAGCGTTGAGGTCGGGGCAACGAACACCGGGGAGCTGTTTTTT. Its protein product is CSVEVGATNTGELFF.

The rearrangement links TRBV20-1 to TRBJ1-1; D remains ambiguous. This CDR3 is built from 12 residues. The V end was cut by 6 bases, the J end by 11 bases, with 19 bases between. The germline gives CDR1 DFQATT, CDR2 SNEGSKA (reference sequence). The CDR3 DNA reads TGCAGTGCCACATATCTATCACTACGGGCTTTCTTT. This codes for CSATYLSLRAFF.

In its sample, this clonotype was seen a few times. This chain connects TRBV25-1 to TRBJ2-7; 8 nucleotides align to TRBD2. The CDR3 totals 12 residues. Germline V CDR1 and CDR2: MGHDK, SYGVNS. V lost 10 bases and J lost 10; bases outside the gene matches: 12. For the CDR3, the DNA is TGTGCCACCATCTCGGGGGGGCGAATCCAGTACTTC. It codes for CATISGGRIQYF.

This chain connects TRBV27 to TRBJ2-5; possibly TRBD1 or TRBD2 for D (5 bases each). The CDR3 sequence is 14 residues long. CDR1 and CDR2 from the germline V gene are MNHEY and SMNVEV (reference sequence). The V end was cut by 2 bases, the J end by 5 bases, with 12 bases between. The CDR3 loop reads CASSLGGLGETQYF. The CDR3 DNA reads TGTGCCAGCAGTTTAGGGGGATTGGGGGAGACCCAGTACTTC.

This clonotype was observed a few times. The CDR3, as DNA: TGCGCCAGCAGCTTGGACAGGGAAACAGATACGCAGTATTTT. Residues: CASSLDRETDTQYF. The V call is TRBV5-1, the J call TRBJ2-3, with D possibly matching TRBD1 (6 bases). The germline gives CDR1 SGHRS, CDR2 YFSETQ. V was pared by 0 bases and J by 3 bases, with 8 bases between. This CDR3 comprises 14 residues.

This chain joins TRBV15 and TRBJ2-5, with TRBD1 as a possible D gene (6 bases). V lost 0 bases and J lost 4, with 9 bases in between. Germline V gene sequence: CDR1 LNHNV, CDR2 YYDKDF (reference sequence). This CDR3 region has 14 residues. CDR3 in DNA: TGTGCCACCAGCAGAGATAAGACAGGAGAGACCCAGTACTTC. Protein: CATSRDKTGETQYF.

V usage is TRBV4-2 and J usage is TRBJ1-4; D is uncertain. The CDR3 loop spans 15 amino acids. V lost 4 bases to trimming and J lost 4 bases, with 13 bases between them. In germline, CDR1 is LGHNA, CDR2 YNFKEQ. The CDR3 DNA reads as TGTGCCAGCAGCCGCCCCCGGGAGGGTAATGAAAAACTGTTTTTT. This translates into CASSRPREGNEKLFF.

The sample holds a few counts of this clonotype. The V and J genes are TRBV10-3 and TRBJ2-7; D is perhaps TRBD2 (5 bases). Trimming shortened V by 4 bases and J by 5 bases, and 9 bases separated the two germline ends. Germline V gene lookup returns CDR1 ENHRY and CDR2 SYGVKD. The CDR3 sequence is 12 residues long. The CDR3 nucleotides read TGTGCCATCAGTGTCGGCGGGCACGAGCAGTACTTC. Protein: CAISVGGHEQYF.

The DNA for the CDR3 is TGTGCAGGTGGGGCAGACAAGAACACCGGGGAGCTGTTTTTT. It codes for CAGGADKNTGELFF. The chain recombines TRBV19 with TRBJ2-2, with a possible D match to TRBD1 (5 bases). This CDR3 contains 14 residues. Germline loops: CDR1 LNHDA, CDR2 SQIVND (reference sequence).

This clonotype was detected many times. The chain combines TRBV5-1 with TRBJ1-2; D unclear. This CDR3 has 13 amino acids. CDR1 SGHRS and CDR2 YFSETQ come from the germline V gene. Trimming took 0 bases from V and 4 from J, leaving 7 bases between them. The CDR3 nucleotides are TGCGCCAGCAGCTTGGAGCCAGTCTATGGCTACACCTTC. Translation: CASSLEPVYGYTF.

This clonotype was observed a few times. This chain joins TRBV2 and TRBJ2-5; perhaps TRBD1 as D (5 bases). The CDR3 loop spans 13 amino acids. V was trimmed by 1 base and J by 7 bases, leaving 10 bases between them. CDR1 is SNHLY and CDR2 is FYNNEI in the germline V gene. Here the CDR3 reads CASSEVGQGTQYF. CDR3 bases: TGTGCCAGCAGTGAAGTGGGGCAGGGGACCCAGTACTTC.

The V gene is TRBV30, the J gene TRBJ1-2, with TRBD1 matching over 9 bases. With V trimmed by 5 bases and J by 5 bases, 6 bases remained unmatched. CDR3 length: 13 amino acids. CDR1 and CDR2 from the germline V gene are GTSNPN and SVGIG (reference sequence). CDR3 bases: TGTGCCTGGGAGGACAGGGGAGATTATGGCTACACCTTC. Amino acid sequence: CAWEDRGDYGYTF. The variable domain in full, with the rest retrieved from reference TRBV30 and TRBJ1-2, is SQTIHQWPATLVQPVGSPLSLECTVEGTSNPNLYWYRQAAGRGLQLLFYSVGIGQISSEVPQNLSASRPQDRQFILSSKKLLLSDSGFYLCAWEDRGDYGYTFGSGTRLTVV.

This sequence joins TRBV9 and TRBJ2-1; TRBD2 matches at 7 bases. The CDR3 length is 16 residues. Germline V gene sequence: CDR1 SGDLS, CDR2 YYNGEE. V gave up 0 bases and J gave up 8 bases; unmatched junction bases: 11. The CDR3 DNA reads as TGTGCCAGCAGCGTAGACCCCGTCACTAGCGTGGATGAGCAGTTCTTC. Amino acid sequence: CASSVDPVTSVDEQFF.

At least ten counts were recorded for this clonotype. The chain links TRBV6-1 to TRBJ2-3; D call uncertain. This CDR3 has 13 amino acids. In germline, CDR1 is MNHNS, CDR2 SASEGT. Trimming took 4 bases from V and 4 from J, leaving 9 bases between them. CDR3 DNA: TGTGCCAGCAGTGGTCCAGGCTCAGATACGCAGTATTTT. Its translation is CASSGPGSDTQYF.

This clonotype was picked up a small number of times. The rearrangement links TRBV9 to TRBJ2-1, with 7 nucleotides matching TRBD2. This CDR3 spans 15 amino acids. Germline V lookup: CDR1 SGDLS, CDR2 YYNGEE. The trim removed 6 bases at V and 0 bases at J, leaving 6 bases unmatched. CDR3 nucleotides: TGTGCCAGCACCCAAGCGGGAAGCTCCTACAATGAGCAGTTCTTC. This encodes CASTQAGSSYNEQFF.

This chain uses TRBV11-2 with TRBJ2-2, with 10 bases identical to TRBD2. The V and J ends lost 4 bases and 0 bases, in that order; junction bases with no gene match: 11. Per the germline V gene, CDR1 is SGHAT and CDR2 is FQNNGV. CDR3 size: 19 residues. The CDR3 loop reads CASSSRAALAGTNTGELFF. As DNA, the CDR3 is TGTGCCAGCAGCTCAAGGGCAGCACTAGCGGGAACGAACACCGGGGAGCTGTTTTTT. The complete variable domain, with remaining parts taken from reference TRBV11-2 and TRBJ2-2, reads EAGVAQSPRYKIIEKRQSVAFWCNPISGHATLYWYQQILGQGPKLLIQFQNNGVVDDSQLPKDRFSAERLKGVDSTLKIQPAKLEDSAVYLCASSSRAALAGTNTGELFFGEGSRLTVL.

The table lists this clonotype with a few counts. This CDR3 is CASSLRGAGRPTNTGELFF. DNA for the CDR3: TGTGCCAGCAGCTTACGGGGGGCTGGCAGGCCTACGAACACCGGGGAGCTGTTTTTT. The chain couples TRBV11-2 to TRBJ2-2; a weak D match, TRBD2 (7 bases). Between the trimmed V and J ends, which lost 2 bases and 0 bases, there was a span of 19 bases. CDR1 and CDR2 from the germline V gene are SGHAT and FQNNGV. The CDR3 spans 19 residues.

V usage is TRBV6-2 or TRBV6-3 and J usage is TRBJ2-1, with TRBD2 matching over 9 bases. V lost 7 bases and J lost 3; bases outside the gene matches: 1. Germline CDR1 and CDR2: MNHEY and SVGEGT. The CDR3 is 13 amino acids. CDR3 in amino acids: CASKRGVYNEQFF. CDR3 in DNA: TGTGCCAGCAAGCGGGGGGTCTACAATGAGCAGTTCTTC.

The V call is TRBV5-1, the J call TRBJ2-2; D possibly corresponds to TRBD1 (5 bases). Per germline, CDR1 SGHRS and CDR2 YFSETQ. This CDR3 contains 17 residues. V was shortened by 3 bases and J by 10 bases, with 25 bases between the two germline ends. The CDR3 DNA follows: TGCGCCAGCAGCTCTCCAAATTCAGGGTCCAAATTGGAGGAGCTGTTTTTT. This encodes CASSSPNSGSKLEELFF.

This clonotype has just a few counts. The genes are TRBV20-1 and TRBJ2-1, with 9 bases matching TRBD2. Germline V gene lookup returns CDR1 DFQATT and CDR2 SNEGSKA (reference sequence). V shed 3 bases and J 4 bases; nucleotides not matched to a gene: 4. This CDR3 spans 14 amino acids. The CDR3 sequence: CSASPSGAYNEQFF. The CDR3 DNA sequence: TGCAGTGCTAGCCCTAGCGGGGCATACAATGAGCAGTTCTTC.

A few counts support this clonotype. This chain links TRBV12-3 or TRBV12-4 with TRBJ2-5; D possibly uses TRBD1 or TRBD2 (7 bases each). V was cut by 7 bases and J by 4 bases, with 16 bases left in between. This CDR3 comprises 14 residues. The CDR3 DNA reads TGTGCCAGCACCGACAGCGGGACAGTAGAGACCCAGTACTTC. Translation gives CASTDSGTVETQYF.

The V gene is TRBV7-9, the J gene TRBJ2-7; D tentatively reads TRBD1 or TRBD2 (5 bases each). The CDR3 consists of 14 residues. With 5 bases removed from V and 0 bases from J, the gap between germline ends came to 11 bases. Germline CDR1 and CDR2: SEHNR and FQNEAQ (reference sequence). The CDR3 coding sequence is TGTGCCAGCAGCCCCAGAGGGGACTCCTACGAGCAGTACTTC. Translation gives CASSPRGDSYEQYF.